Listed below are T cell receptor beta chains from one sample, sequenced in a study of T cell responses to AZD1222 COVID-19 vaccine. Some clones are missing from TCRdb's copy, which holds only in-frame ones; the method was immunoSEQ multiplex PCR. The table lists some 130,000 clones, roughly 85% of them singletons, with less than 9.5% in the top ten. Source: peripheral blood, taken 28 days after the second dose of the MenACWY control vaccine. The receptors come from an adult who received the MenACWY meningococcal vaccine as a control. Both conserved end residues are part of each CDR3.

TRBV4-1 | CASSQGQGLGNTEAFF
TRBV28 | CASSRPGQGYTEAFF
TRBV6-5 | CASRFGASNEQFF
TRBV5-1 | CASSLAQVQETQYF
TRBV5-1 | CASSPQTASNEKLFF
TRBV4-2 | CASSQDLGGSNSPLHF
TRBV25-1 | CASSAHRGPNEQYF
TRBV15 | CATSRAGGPKETQYF
TRBV25-1 | CASSKGLAVFEQYF
TRBV6-5 | CASRDNYEQYF
TRBV6-5 | CASNPMGQFQGYTF
TRBV7-3 | CASSLRHLSGANVLTF
TRBV9 | CASSVDRTSSGNTIYF
TRBV7-9 | CASTIFPGQVHEQFF
TRBV24-1 | CATSEAYNEQFF
TRBV9 | CASSFTPNTEAFF
TRBV4-1 | CASSHRGGASNQPQHF
TRBV11-3 | CASSLSPLPRDTQYF
TRBV4-1 | CASSRAGQGRDNEKLFF
TRBV5-1 | CASSFQGDEAFF
TRBV18 | CASSPLVGAGEKLFF
TRBV29-1 | CSVEMATQETQYF
TRBV7-2 | CASSRVNTGELFF
TRBV19 | CASSIAAGRLGDEQFF
TRBV28 | CASSQPRQGDYGYTF
TRBV6-4 | CASKDNTFNYGYTF
TRBV6-2/TRBV6-3 | CASSYPQNYEQYF
TRBV28 | CASSPRGAGGTETQYF
TRBV3-1/TRBV3-2 | CASSQIRGQGIFNSPLHF
TRBV5-4 | CASSQDRGWSYTF
TRBV10-3 | CAISDVITDTQYF
TRBV11-3 | CASSLSRATGELFF
TRBV18 | CASSPTDRGPFLFNEKLFF
TRBV19 | CASRENRGRITEAFF
TRBV11-2 | CASSRPGSTGELFF
TRBV7-2 | CASSQSALYGYTF
TRBV28 | CASSSPTGPQPQHF
TRBV27 | CASSLKRGSGTQYF
TRBV7-9 | CASSLPQVANYGYTF
TRBV30 | CAWSVGYNSPLHF
TRBV11-2 | CASSLDRTGDTQYF
TRBV24-1 | CATSSHLGTPYNEQFF
TRBV6-5 | CASRGQGGSTDTQYF
TRBV5-4 | CASSQRGGSADGYTF
TRBV4-3 | CASSQERNPPNEQFF
TRBV4-2 | CASSQVGGGIYGYTF
TRBV18 | CASSPRTGVGNSPLHF
TRBV7-3 | CASSLSGTGHTDTQYF
TRBV3-1/TRBV3-2 | CASSQKLAGTQYF
TRBV10-3 | CAISARTGGNYGYTF
TRBV14 | CASSLTGQGAYEQYF
TRBV6-4 | CASSVTTGGANTGELFF
TRBV7-3 | CASSLIVGQPQHF